This TCR beta chain emerged from a study of shared clonotypes between healthy human individuals. Generated by immunoSEQ multiplex PCR, the TCRdb table keeps only in-frame clones and is missing some. The data contain 2 million to 2.5 million clones, 95% of them singletons. Trimming stripped 2 bases from V and 10 bases from J, with 12 bases between. This CDR3 contains 12 residues. The germline V gene encodes CDR1 GTSNPN and CDR2 SVGIG (reference sequence). This chain connects TRBV30 to TRBJ2-1; a possible D gene is TRBD1 (6 bases). Sequenced sample: naive CD4+ T cells sorted from blood. Subset in this sample: CD45RA+ positively selected. The receptor was derived from a young man in good health. The CDR3 reads CAWSPRGYEQFF. The CDR3 DNA follows: TGTGCCTGGAGTCCCAGGGGATACGAGCAGTTCTTC.